This TCR beta chain came from a study of T cell responses to AZD1222 COVID-19 vaccine. About the study: Second doses were pooled across both intervals (about 4 or about 12 weeks).

This CDR3 comprises 15 residues. Germline values: CDR1 SGHRS, CDR2 YFSETQ. The V end lost 2 bases, the J end lost 0 bases, and 11 bases lay between the germline ends. Study-wide findings and caveats: The study reported that nearly half of spike-specific TCRs target unmutated variant regions. Donors in the cohort were predominantly white British and more often female, and clonal diversity was possibly underestimated. The CD4 TCRs associated with vaccination extended across spike and predominated at 160-218 and 743-854.

As for this clone: Its target is not known.

The repertoire was sequenced with immunoSEQ multiplex PCR; TCRdb's copy has only in-frame clones and lacks some. The data hold more than 50,000 clones, with around 83% observed a single time. The sequences come from peripheral blood, collected on day 0 of AZD1222 vaccination. V gene TRBV5-1 combines with J gene TRBJ2-5; possibly TRBD1 or TRBD2 for D (5 bases each). This clonotype was sampled from an adult in good health. The CDR3 region has the DNA TGCGCCAGCAGCTTTGGGGGACCGTACCAAGAGACCCAGTACTTC. Protein: CASSFGGPYQETQYF.